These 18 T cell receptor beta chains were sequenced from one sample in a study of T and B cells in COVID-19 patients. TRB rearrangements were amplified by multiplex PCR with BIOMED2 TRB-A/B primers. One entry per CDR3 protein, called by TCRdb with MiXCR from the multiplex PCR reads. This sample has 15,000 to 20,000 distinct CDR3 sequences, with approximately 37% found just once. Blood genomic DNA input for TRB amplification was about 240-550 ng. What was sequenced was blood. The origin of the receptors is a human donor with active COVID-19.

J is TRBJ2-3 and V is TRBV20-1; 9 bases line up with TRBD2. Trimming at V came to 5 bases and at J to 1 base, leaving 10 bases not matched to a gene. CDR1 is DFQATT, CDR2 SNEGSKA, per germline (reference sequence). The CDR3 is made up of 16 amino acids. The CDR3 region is CSAQSVAGARTDTQYF. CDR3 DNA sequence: TGCAGTGCTCAAAGTGTAGCGGGGGCACGCACAGATACGCAGTATTTT.

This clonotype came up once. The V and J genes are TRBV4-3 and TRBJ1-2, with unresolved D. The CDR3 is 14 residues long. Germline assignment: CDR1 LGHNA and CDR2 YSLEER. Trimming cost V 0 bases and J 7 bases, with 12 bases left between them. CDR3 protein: CASSQDIGVGGYTF. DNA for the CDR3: TGCGCCAGCAGCCAAGACATCGGGGTCGGTGGCTACACCTTC.

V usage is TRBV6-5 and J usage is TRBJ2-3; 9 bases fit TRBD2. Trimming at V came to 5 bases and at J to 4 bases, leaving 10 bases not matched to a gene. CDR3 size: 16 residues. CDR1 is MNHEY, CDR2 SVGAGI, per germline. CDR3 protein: CASSHGGGGVADTQYF. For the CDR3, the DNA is TGTGCCAGCAGTCACGGTGGCGGGGGGGTGGCAGATACGCAGTATTTT.

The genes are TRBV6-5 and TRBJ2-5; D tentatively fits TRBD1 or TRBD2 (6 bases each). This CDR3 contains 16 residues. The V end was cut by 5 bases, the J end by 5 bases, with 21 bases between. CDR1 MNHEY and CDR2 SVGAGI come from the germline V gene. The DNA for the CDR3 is TGTGCCAGCAGTGAAGCTATGGGGCAGGGGAGGGAGACCCAGTACTTC. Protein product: CASSEAMGQGRETQYF.

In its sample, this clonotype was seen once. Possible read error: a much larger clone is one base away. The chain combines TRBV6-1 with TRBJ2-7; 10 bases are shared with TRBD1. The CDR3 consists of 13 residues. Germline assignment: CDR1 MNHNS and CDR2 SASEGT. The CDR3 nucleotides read TGTGTCACCGACAGGGGGCAAGCCTACGAGCAGTACTTC. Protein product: CVTDRGQAYEQYF.

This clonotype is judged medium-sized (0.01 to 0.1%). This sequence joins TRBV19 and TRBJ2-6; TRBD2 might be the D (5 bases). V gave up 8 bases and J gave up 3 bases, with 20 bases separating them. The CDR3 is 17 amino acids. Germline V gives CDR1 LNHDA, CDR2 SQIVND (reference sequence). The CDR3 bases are TGTGCCAGTCGATCCTCCATTCCGGGAAGTGGGGCCAACGTCCTGACTTTC. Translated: CASRSSIPGSGANVLTF. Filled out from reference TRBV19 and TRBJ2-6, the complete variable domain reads DGGITQSPKYLFRKEGQNVTLSCEQNLNHDAMYWYRQDPGQGLRLIYYSQIVNDFQKGDIAEGYSVSREKKESFPLTVTSAQKNPTAFYLCASRSSIPGSGANVLTFGAGSRLTVL.

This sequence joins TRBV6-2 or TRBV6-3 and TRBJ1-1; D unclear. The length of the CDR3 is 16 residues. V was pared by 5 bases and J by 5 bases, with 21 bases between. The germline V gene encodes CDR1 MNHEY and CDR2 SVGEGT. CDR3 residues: CASSEGGSRMRTEAFF. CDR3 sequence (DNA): TGTGCCAGCAGTGAAGGAGGGTCCCGGATGAGGACTGAAGCTTTCTTT.

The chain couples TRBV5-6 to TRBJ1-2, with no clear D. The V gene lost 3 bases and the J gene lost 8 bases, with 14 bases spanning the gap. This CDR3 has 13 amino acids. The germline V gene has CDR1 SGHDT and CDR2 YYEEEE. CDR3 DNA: TGTGCCAGCAGCTCGGCACGCGTATGGGGCTACACCTTC. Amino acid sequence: CASSSARVWGYTF.

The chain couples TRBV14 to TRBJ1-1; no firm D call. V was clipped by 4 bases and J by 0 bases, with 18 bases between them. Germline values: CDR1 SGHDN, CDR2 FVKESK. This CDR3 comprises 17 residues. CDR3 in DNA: TGTGCCAGCAGCCTCACCAGGAACAGCTTTATGAACACTGAAGCTTTCTTT. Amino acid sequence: CASSLTRNSFMNTEAFF.

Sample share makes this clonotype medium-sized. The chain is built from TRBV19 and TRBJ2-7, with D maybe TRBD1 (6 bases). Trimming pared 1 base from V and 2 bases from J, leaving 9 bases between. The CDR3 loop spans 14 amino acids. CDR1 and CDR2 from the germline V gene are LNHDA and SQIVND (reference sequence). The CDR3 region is CASSIAQGTYEQYF. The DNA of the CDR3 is TGTGCCAGTAGTATAGCCCAGGGGACCTACGAGCAGTACTTC.

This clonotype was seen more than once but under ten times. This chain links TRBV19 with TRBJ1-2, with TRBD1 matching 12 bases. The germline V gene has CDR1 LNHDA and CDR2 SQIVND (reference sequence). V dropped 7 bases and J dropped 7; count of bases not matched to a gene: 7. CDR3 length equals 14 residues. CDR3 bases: TGTGCCAGTACCGGGACAGGGGGCGGGCTTGGCTACACCTTC. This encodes CASTGTGGGLGYTF.

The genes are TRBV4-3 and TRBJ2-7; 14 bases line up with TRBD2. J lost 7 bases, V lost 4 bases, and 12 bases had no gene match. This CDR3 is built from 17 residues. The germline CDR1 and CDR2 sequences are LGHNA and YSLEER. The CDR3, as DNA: TGCGCCAGCAGCCCTCGGTTGACTAGCGGGGGGGCAGAGGAGCAGTACTTC. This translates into CASSPRLTSGGAEEQYF.

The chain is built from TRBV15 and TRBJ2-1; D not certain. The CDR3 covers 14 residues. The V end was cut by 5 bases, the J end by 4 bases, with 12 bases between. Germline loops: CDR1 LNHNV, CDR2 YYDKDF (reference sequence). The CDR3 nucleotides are TGTGCCACCAGCCTAGTTGTGAGTTACAATGAGCAGTTCTTC. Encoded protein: CATSLVVSYNEQFF.

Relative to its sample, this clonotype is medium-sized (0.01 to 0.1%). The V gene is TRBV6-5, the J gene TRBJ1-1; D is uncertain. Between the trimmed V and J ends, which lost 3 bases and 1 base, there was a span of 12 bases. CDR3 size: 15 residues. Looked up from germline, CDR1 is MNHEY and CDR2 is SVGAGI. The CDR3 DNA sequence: TGTGCCAGCAGTTATGGAGGCAGTGAGAACACTGAAGCTTTCTTT. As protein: CASSYGGSENTEAFF.

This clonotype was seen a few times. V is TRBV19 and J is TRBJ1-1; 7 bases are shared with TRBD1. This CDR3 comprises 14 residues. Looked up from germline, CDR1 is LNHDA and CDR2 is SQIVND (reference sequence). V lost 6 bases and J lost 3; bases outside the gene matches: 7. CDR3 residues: CASSLIDRDTEAFF. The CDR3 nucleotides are TGTGCCAGTAGCCTAATTGACAGGGACACTGAAGCTTTCTTT.

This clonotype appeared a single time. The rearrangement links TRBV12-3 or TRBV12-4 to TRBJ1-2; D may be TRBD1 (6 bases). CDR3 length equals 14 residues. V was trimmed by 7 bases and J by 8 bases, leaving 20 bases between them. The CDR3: CASIPGAFPSGYTF. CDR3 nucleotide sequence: TGTGCCAGCATCCCGGGGGCTTTCCCCTCAGGCTACACCTTC.

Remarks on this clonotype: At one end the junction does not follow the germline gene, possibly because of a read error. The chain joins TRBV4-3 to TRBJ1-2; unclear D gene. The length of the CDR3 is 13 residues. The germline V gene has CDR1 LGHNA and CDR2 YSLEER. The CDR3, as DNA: TGTGCCAGCAGCCAAGGGTCAGTGGGTGGCTACACCTTC. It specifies CASSQGSVGGYTF.

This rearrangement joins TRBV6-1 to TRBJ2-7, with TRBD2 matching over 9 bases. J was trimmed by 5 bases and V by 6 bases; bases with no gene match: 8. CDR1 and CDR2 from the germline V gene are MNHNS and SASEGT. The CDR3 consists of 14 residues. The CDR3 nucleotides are TGTGCCAGCAGCACCCCCGCGGGGGGGCACGAGCAGTACTTC. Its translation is CASSTPAGGHEQYF.